Listed below are T cell receptor delta chains from one sample, sequenced in a study of gamma-delta T cells after stem cell transplantation. TCRdb called clones anew from the RT-PCR reads with CATT. Here the sample spans about 2,500 delta-chain clones, 15% to 25% being singletons. The sequencing input was gamma-delta T cells. The receptor set was obtained from a human donor. It is not recorded whose cells these are; they may come from a transplant donor. Both conserved end residues are part of each CDR3. A D gene is named only where the DNA matches it firmly. Only part of the rows carry a size: once, few, many, or a class if the clone is expanded.

TRDD3	TRDJ1	TRDV1	few	CALGRPGGPYTDKLIF	TGTGCTCTTGGGAGACCTGGGGGTCCTTACACCGATAAACTCATCTTT
TRDD3	TRDJ1	TRDV2	few	CACRRWGILTDKLIF	TGTGCCTGTAGGCGGTGGGGGATACTCACCGATAAACTCATCTTT
TRDD3	TRDJ3	TRAV29/DV5	few	CAARGIWGTASWDTRQMFF	TGTGCAGCAAGGGGAATCTGGGGGACAGCCTCCTGGGACACCCGACAGATGTTTTTC
-	TRDJ1	TRDV1	-	CALGEWIFLHRLYTDKLIF	TGTGCTCTTGGGGAATGGATTTTCCTCCACCGTCTCTACACCGATAAACTCATCTTT
-	TRDJ1	TRDV1	few	CALGELYTDKLIF	TGTGCTCTTGGGGAACTCTACACCGATAAACTCATCTTT
TRDD3	TRDJ1	TRDV2	medium-sized	CACDTAGDRAYTDKLIF	TGTGCCTGTGACACCGCTGGGGATAGGGCTTACACCGATAAACTCATCTTT
TRDD3	TRDJ1	TRDV2	large	CACDRGYANGELIF	TGTGCCTGTGACCGGGGATACGCGAACGGTGAACTCATCTTT
-	TRDJ1	TRDV1	-	CALGALLYTDKLIF	TGTGCTCTTGGGGCCCTACTGTACACCGATAAACTCATCTTT
TRDD3	TRDJ1	TRDV2	-	CACDTVPISTGALKMYTDKLIF	TGTGCCTGTGACACCGTGCCGATCAGTACTGGGGCATTGAAAATGTACACCGATAAACTCATCTTT
-	TRDJ1	TRDV1	few	CALGQKRVLFPSYTDKLIF	TGTGCTCTTGGCCAGAAACGGGTGCTCTTCCCATCCTACACCGATAAACTCATCTTT
TRDD3	TRDJ3	TRDV2	large	CACDPLGDTWDTRQMFF	TGTGCCTGTGACCCGCTAGGGGATACGTGGGACACCCGACAGATGTTTTTC
TRDD3	TRDJ1	TRDV1	few	CALGEYLTYGDTGGYPKLIF	TGTGCTCTTGGGGAATATTTAACCTACGGGGATACTGGGGGATACCCTAAACTCATCTTT
TRDD3	TRDJ1	TRDV2	few	CACDTLELGDKLIF	TGTGCCTGTGACACGCTAGAACTGGGGGACAAACTCATCTTT
TRDD3	TRDJ1	TRDV1	few	CALGVGAPLLLPSLLGDLHYTDKLIF	TGTGCTCTTGGGGTCGGGGCTCCACTTTTGCTACCCTCCTTACTGGGGGATCTCCACTACACCGATAAACTCATCTTT
TRDD3	TRDJ1	TRDV1	-	CALGEHEGLYWGRTDKLIF	TGTGCTCTTGGGGAACATGAAGGCCTTTACTGGGGGAGAACCGATAAACTCATCTTT
-	TRDJ1	TRDV1	-	CALGELRRLGWDHLYTDKLIF	TGTGCTCTTGGGGAACTGAGGAGACTAGGCTGGGATCATTTGTACACCGATAAACTCATCTTT
TRDD3	TRDJ4	TRDV1	few	CALGELLGGPLRPLIF	TGTGCTCTTGGGGAGCTACTGGGGGGACCCCTCAGACCCCTGATCTTT
TRDD3	TRDJ1	TRDV2	once	CACDPHWGTDDKLIF	TGTGCCTGTGACCCTCACTGGGGGACGGACGATAAACTCATCTTT
TRDD3	TRDJ1	TRDV2	few	CACDTLLPNTGDLYTDKLIF	TGTGCCTGTGACACCCTTCTTCCCAATACTGGGGACTTGTACACCGATAAACTCATCTTT
-	TRDJ1	TRDV2	few	CACDGLLIF	TGTGCCTGTGACGGCTTACTCATCTTT
-	TRDJ1	TRDV3	few	CAVTRGGPPLSTDKLIF	TGTGCCGTAACACGGGGGGGGCCCCCACTTTCTACCGATAAACTCATCTTT
TRDD3	TRDJ1	TRDV1	-	CALGYQTPFRRFLATLEWGIGLTDKLIF	TGTGCTCTTGGGTATCAAACTCCCTTTCGACGATTTTTAGCTACCTTGGAGTGGGGGATAGGCCTCACCGATAAACTCATCTTT
TRDD3	TRDJ1	TRDV3	-	CAYPLLNWGIQGYTDKLIF	TGTGCCTATCCCCTTCTTAACTGGGGGATACAGGGGTACACCGATAAACTCATCTTT
-	TRDJ1	TRDV1	-	CALGERHIDTDKLIF	TGTGCTCTTGGGGAACGCCACATCGACACCGATAAACTCATCTTT
-	TRDJ1	TRDV3	-	CASRAFPLAEVLIF	TGTGCCTCCAGGGCCTTCCCCCTCGCGGAAGTACTCATCTTT
-	TRDJ1	TRDV1	medium-sized	CALGEQRWGVIDKLIF	TGTGCTCTTGGGGAACAAAGATGGGGGGTAATCGATAAACTCATCTTT
TRDD3	TRDJ2	TRDV1	-	CALGESEVPLYTGGLIPLTAQLFF	TGTGCACTTGGGGAAAGCGAAGTTCCTCTTTATACTGGGGGATTAATCCCTTTGACAGCACAACTCTTCTTT
TRDD3	TRDJ1	TRDV1	few	CALGPYWGIRYTDKLIF	TGTGCTCTTGGGCCGTACTGGGGGATTAGGTACACCGATAAACTCATCTTT
TRDD3	TRDJ1	TRDV2	few	CACDTLGDPPLYTDKLIF	TGTGCCTGTGACACACTGGGGGATCCACCACTCTACACCGATAAACTCATCTTT
-	TRDJ1	TRDV1	few	CALGVLALFPDGYTDKLIF	TGTGCTCTTGGGGTCCTAGCCCTATTTCCTGATGGATACACCGATAAACTCATCTTT
-	TRDJ1	TRDV2	-	CACDTVGPKGLIF	TGTGCCTGTGACACCGTGGGGCCTAAAGGGCTCATCTTT
TRDD3	TRDJ1	TRDV1	-	CALGEWQYWGLPDKLIF	TGTGCTCTTGGGGAATGGCAGTACTGGGGGCTACCCGATAAACTCATCTTT
TRDD3	TRDJ1	TRDV1	large	CALGVAPSLVLGAQGRSPNLIF	TGTGCTCTTGGGGTCGCCCCTTCACTAGTACTGGGGGCCCAGGGCCGCTCGCCCAACCTCATCTTT
TRDD3	TRDJ1	TRDV2	few	CACDVLGDKSPTDKLIF	TGTGCCTGTGACGTACTGGGGGATAAATCCCCCACCGATAAACTCATCTTT